Ten or more counts support the clone carrying this TCR beta chain. These data belong to a study of T cells after yellow fever vaccination. Conversion of TCR transcripts into cDNA relied on 5'RACE template switching, which added a universal primer site and UMIs. TCRdb analysed the 5' RACE reads with MiXCR anew, one entry per CDR3 protein. The table includes under 90,000 distinct CDR3 sequences, under 8% detected once. From germline, CDR1 is SGHVS and CDR2 FNYEAQ. V lost 3 bases, J lost 0 bases, and 10 bases lay in between. The CDR3 is 15 residues long. The chain links TRBV7-6 to TRBJ2-3; D possibly corresponds to TRBD1 (5 bases). The sample here was CD8+ T cells sorted from PBMCs, taken around 45 days after the first yellow fever vaccination. The sequence was collected from a young man who received the YFV17D yellow fever vaccine. The CDR3 DNA reads as TGTGCCAGCAGCTTCAAGGACACCAGCACAGATACGCAGTATTTT. This encodes CASSFKDTSTDTQYF.